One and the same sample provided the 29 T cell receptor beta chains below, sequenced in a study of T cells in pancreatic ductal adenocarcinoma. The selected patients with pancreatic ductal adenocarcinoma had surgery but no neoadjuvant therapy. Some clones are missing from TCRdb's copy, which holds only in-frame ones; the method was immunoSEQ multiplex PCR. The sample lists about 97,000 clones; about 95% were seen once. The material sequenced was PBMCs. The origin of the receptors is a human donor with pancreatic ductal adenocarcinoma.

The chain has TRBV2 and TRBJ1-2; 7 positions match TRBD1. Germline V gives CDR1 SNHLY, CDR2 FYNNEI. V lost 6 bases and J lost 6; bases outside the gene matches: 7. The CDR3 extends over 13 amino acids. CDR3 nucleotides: TGTGCCAGCAGGTTGACAGGGTACGATGGCTACACCTTC. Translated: CASRLTGYDGYTF.

Here the CDR3 reads CASSRSQGPSYEQYF. DNA for the CDR3: TGTGCCAGCTCACGCTCACAGGGGCCGTCCTACGAGCAGTACTTC. The chain recombines TRBV18 with TRBJ2-7; 7 positions match TRBD1. J gave up 1 base and V 4 bases, and 7 bases lay outside the gene matches. Germline CDR1 is KGHSH and CDR2 is LQKENI. The CDR3 is made up of 15 amino acids.

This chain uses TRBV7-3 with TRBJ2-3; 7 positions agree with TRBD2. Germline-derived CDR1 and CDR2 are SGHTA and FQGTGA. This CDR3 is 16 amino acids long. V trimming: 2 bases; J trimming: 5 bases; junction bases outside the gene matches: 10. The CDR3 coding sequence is TGTGCCAGCAGCTTAGATTCTAGCGGTTATGTAGATACGCAGTATTTT. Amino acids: CASSLDSSGYVDTQYF. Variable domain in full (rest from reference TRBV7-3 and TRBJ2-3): GAGVSQTPSNKVTEKGKYVELRCDPISGHTALYWYRQSLGQGPEFLIYFQGTGAADDSGLPNDRFFAVRPEGSVSTLKIQRTERGDSAVYLCASSLDSSGYVDTQYFGPGTRLTVL.

The CDR3 spells CASSFPLTDTQYF. DNA of the CDR3: TGTGCCAGCAGCTTTCCCCTCACAGATACGCAGTATTTT. J is TRBJ2-3 and V is TRBV12-1; the table's D call, TRBD2, has no DNA check behind it. TRBV12-1 is a pseudogene segment. The CDR3 has 13 residues.

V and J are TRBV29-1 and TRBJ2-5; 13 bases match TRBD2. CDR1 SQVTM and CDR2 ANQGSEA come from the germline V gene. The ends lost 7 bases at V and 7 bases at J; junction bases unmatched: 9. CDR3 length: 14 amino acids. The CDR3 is CSAALAGGPGTQYF. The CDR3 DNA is TGCAGCGCCGCACTAGCGGGAGGGCCCGGGACCCAGTACTTC.

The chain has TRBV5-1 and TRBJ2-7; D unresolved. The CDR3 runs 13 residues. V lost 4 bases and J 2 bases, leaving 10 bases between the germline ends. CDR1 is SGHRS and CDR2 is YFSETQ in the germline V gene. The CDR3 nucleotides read TGCGCCAGCAGCCCCATAACGGCCTACGAGCAGTACTTC. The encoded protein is CASSPITAYEQYF.

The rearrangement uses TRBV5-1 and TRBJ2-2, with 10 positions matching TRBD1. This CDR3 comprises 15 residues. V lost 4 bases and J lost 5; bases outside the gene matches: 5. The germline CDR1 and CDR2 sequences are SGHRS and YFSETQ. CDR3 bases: TGCGCCAGCAGCCAGAGGGACAGGGGTACCGGGGAGCTGTTTTTT. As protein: CASSQRDRGTGELFF.

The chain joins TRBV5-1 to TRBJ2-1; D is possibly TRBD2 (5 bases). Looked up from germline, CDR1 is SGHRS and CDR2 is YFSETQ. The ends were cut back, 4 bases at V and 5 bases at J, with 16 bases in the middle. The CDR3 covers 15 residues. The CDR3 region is CASSGPRTYNNEQFF. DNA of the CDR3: TGCGCCAGCAGCGGGCCCCGGACTTACAACAATGAGCAGTTCTTC.

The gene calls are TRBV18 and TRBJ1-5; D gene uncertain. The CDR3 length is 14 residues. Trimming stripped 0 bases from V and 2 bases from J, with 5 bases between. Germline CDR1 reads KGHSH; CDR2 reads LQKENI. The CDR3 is CASSPPPGNQPQHF. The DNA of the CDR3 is TGTGCCAGCTCACCACCGCCAGGCAATCAGCCCCAGCATTTT.

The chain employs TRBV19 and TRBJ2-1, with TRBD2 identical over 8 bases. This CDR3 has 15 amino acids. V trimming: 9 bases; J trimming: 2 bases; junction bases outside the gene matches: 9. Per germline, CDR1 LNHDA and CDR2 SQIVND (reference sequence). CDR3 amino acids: CASAGGSHPYNEQFF. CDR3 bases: TGTGCCAGCGCGGGGGGTTCTCACCCCTACAATGAGCAGTTCTTC.

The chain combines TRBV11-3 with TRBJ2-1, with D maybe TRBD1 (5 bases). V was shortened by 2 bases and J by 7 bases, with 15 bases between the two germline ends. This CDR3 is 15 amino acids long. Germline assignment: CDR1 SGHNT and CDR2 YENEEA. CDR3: CASSLSRAVGNEQFF. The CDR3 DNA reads TGTGCCAGCAGCTTAAGCAGGGCCGTAGGGAATGAGCAGTTCTTC.

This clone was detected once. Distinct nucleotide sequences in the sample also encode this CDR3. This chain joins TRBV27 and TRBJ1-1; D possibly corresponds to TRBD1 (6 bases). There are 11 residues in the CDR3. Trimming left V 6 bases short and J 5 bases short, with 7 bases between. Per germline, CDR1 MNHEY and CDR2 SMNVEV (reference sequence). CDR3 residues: CASSRGTEAFF. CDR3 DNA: TGTGCCAGCAGCAGGGGTACTGAAGCTTTCTTT.

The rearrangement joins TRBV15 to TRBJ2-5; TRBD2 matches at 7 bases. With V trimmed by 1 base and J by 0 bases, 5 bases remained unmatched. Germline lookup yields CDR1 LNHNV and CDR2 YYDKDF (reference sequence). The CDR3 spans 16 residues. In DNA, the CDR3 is TGTGCCACCAGCAGAGGAGGGAGGGGAAACCAAGAGACCCAGTACTTC. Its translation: CATSRGGRGNQETQYF.

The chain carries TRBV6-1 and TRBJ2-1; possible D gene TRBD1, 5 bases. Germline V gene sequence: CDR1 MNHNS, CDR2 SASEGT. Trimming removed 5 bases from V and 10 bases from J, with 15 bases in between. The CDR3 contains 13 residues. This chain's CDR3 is CASSTAKGFEQFF. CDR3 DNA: TGTGCCAGCAGTACAGCCAAGGGGTTCGAGCAGTTCTTC.

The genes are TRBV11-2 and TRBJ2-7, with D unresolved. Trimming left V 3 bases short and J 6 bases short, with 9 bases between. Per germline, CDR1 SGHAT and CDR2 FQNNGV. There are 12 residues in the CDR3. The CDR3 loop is CASSFLAREQYF. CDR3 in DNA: TGTGCCAGCAGCTTTTTAGCCCGCGAGCAGTACTTC.

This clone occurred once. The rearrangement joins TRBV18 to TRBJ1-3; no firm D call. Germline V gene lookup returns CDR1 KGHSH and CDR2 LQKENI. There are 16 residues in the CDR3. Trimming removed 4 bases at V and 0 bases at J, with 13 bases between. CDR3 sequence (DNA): TGTGCCAGCTCACTTTTGGAGGGCCTCTCTGGAAACACCATATATTTT. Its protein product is CASSLLEGLSGNTIYF.

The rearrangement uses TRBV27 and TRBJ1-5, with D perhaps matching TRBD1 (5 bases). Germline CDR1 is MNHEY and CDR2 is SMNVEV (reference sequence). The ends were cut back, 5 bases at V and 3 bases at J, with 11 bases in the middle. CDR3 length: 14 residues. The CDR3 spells CASSPDSINQPQHF. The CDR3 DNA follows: TGTGCCAGCAGTCCCGACAGCATCAATCAGCCCCAGCATTTT.

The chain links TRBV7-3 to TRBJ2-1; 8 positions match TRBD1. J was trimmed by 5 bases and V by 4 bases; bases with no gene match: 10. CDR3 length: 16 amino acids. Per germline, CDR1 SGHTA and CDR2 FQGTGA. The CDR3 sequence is CASSSRAGQGHNEQFF. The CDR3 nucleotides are TGTGCCAGCAGCTCCCGTGCCGGACAGGGCCACAATGAGCAGTTCTTC.

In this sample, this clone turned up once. As DNA, the CDR3 is TGTGCCAGTAGTATAGATTCGGGCGGGAGCTCCTACAATGAGCAGTTCTTC. Its translation: CASSIDSGGSSYNEQFF. The J gene is TRBJ2-1, the V gene TRBV19; 7 positions agree with TRBD2. The CDR3 runs 17 residues. The ends lost 0 bases at V and 0 bases at J; junction bases unmatched: 5. CDR1 LNHDA and CDR2 SQIVND come from the germline V gene (reference sequence). Based on the CDR3 plus reference TRBV19 and TRBJ2-1, the full variable domain is DGGITQSPKYLFRKEGQNVTLSCEQNLNHDAMYWYRQDPGQGLRLIYYSQIVNDFQKGDIAEGYSVSREKKESFPLTVTSAQKNPTAFYLCASSIDSGGSSYNEQFFGPGTRLTVL.

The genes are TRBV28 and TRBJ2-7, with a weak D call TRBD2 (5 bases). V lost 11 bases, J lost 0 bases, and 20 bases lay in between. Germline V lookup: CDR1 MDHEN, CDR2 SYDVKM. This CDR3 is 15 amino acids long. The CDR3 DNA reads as TGTGCCTCCTCTGCTAGCCCTTCAAGCTCCTACGAGCAGTACTTC. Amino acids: CASSASPSSSYEQYF.

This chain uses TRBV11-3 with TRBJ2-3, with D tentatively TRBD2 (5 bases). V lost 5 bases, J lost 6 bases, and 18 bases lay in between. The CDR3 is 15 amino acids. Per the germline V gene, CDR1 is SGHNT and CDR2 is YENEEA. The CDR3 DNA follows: TGTGCCAGCAGCCCCCGATCCTGGTCGGGGGATACGCAGTATTTT. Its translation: CASSPRSWSGDTQYF.

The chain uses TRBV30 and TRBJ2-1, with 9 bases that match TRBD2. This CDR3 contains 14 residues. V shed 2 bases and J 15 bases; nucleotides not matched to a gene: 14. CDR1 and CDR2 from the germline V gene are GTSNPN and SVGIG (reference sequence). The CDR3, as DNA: TGTGCCTGGAGTCTACCCCCGGGACTAGCAAGCCCGTTCTTC. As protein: CAWSLPPGLASPFF.

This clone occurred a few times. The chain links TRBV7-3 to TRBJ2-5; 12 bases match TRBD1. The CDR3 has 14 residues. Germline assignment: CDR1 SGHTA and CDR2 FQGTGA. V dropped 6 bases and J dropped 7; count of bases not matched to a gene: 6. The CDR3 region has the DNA TGTGCCAGCAGTCCCGGGACAGGGGGCCCGACCCAGTACTTC. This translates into CASSPGTGGPTQYF.

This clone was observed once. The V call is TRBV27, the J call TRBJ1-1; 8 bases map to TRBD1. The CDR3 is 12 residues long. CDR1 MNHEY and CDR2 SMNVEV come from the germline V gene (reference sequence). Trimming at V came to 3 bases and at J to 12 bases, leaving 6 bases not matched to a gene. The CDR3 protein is CASSLDRVRTFF. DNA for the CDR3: TGTGCCAGCAGTTTGGACAGGGTCCGAACTTTCTTT.

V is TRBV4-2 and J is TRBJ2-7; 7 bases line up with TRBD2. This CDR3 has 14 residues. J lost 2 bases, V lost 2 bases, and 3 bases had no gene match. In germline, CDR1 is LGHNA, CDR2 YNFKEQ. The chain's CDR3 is CASSQMGGTYEQYF. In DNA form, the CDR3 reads TGTGCCAGCAGCCAAATGGGGGGGACCTACGAGCAGTACTTC.

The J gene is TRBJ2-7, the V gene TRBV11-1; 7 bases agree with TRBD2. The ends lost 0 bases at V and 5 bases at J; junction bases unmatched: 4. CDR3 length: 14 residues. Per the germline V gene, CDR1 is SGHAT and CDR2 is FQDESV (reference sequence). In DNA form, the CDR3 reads TGTGCCAGCAGCTTAGCCTGGGCGGGAGACGAGCAGTACTTC. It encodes CASSLAWAGDEQYF.

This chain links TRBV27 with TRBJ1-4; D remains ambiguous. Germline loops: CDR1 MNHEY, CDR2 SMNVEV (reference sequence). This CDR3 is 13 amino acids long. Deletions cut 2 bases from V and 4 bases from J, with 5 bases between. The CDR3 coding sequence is TGTGCCAGCAGTTTACAGGTTAATGAAAAACTGTTTTTT. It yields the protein CASSLQVNEKLFF.

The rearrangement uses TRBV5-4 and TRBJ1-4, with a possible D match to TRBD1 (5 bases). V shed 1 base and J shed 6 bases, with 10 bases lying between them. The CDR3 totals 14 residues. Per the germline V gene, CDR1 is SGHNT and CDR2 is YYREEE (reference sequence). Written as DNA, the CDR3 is TGTGCCAGCAGCTTGAGGGGAGGCGATGAAAAACTGTTTTTT. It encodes CASSLRGGDEKLFF.

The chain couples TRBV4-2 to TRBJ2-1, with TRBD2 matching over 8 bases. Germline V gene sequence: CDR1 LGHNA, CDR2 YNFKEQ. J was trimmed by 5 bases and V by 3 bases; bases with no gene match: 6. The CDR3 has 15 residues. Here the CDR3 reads CASSHGAGVNNEQFF. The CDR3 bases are TGTGCCAGCAGCCACGGAGCGGGAGTCAACAATGAGCAGTTCTTC.